The next 10 T cell receptor beta chains were all read from a single sample in a study of shared clonotypes between healthy human individuals. As defined, naive CD8 cells were CD45RO-negative and positively selected for CCR7, with terminally differentiated effector memory CD45RA+ cells excluded. Method: immunoSEQ multiplex PCR; TCRdb's copy keeps in-frame clones and lacks some. The data show about 2.1 million clones, around 93% seen once. The sequencing input was naive CD8+ T cells from PBMCs. The source of these receptors is a man aged 18 to 29 in good health. Some clones in this sample may be carry-over from other donors' samples.

The chain joins TRBV13 to TRBJ2-7, with 11 bases aligning to TRBD1. V was clipped by 0 bases and J by 3 bases; unmatched bases: 7. The V gene's germline CDR1 is PRHDT and CDR2 FYEKMQ (reference sequence). The CDR3 contains 17 residues. The CDR3 DNA follows: TGTGCCAGCAGCTTAGGAAGGACAGGGGGCGATGACTACGAGCAGTACTTC. Encoded protein: CASSLGRTGGDDYEQYF.

This clone was seen a single time. The V and J genes are TRBV29-1 and TRBJ2-7, with D perhaps TRBD1 (6 bases). Germline V gene sequence: CDR1 SQVTM, CDR2 ANQGSEA. CDR3 length: 13 residues. V lost 6 bases and J lost 2, with 14 bases in between. The CDR3 DNA reads as TGCAGCGTGCAGGGGCCCTACCCCTACGAGCAGTACTTC. Translating it yields CSVQGPYPYEQYF.

The J gene is TRBJ2-3, the V gene TRBV4-1, with D possibly matching TRBD2 (5 bases). The V and J ends lost 4 bases and 6 bases respectively, with 8 bases between them. Looked up from germline, CDR1 is MGHRA and CDR2 is YSYEKL. This CDR3 is 12 amino acids long. CDR3: CASSPRRDTQYF. DNA for the CDR3: TGCGCCAGCAGCCCCCGGAGGGATACGCAGTATTTT.

The CDR3 loop reads CASSEEVGGTEAFF. In nucleotides, the CDR3 is TGTGCCAGCAGTGAAGAGGTGGGCGGCACTGAAGCTTTCTTT. The chain carries TRBV2 and TRBJ1-1, with D unresolved. V gave up 1 base and J gave up 4 bases, with 10 bases separating them. This CDR3 has 14 residues. Germline CDR1 is SNHLY and CDR2 is FYNNEI.

The genes are TRBV4-3 and TRBJ2-2; D might be TRBD1 (6 bases). The CDR3 consists of 17 residues. Germline V gives CDR1 LGHNA, CDR2 YSLEER. Trimming took 0 bases from V and 1 from J, leaving 12 bases between them. The CDR3 loop is CASSQDPRGKNTGELFF. Written as DNA, the CDR3 is TGCGCCAGCAGCCAAGATCCGAGGGGGAAGAACACCGGGGAGCTGTTTTTT.

This chain uses TRBV7-9 with TRBJ2-3; no clear D. The V end was cut by 5 bases, the J end by 1 base, with 13 bases between. Per the germline V gene, CDR1 is SEHNR and CDR2 is FQNEAQ (reference sequence). The CDR3 is 15 amino acids. The CDR3 region has the DNA TGTGCCAGCAGCCCCAGCCCAGTACGCACAGATACGCAGTATTTT. Translating it yields CASSPSPVRTDTQYF.

Points on this clone: The sample holds other DNA sequences that translate to the same CDR3. The V and J genes are TRBV4-3 and TRBJ2-3; 7 bases are shared with TRBD2. CDR3 length: 14 residues. Trimming took 4 bases from V and 1 from J; bases not matched to a gene: 2. Germline V gene lookup returns CDR1 LGHNA and CDR2 YSLEER. DNA of the CDR3: TGCGCCAGCAGCCCAGGACTAGGCACAGATACGCAGTATTTT. Its protein is CASSPGLGTDTQYF.

V gene TRBV2 combines with J gene TRBJ1-1; D is uncertain. This CDR3 comprises 15 residues. Germline CDR1 reads SNHLY; CDR2 reads FYNNEI. The V end lost 2 bases, the J end lost 1 base, and 11 bases lay between the germline ends. CDR3 sequence reads: CASSEPKTQNTEAFF. The CDR3 nucleotides read TGTGCCAGCAGTGAACCGAAAACACAGAACACTGAAGCTTTCTTT.

This chain uses TRBV5-5 with TRBJ2-7, with D possibly TRBD1 on 6 matching bases. The CDR3 has 15 amino acids. V lost 5 bases, J lost 1 base, and 16 bases lay in between. Per germline, CDR1 SGHKS and CDR2 YYEKEE (reference sequence). CDR3 nucleotides: TGTGCCAGCAGTTTCGGGACATCAAGATCCTACGAGCAGTACTTC. Its protein is CASSFGTSRSYEQYF.

The count of this clone is one. The chain uses TRBV7-9 and TRBJ2-1, with TRBD2 matching 14 bases. From germline, CDR1 is SEHNR and CDR2 FQNEAQ (reference sequence). This CDR3 is built from 19 residues. The V segment lost 1 base and the J segment 0 bases; nucleotides outside the gene matches: 5. This CDR3 is CASSLEGLAGVPSYNEQFF. CDR3 sequence (DNA): TGTGCCAGCAGCTTAGAGGGACTAGCGGGAGTCCCCTCCTACAATGAGCAGTTCTTC. Drawing the rest from reference TRBV7-9 and TRBJ2-1, the complete variable domain is DTGVSQNPRHKITKRGQNVTFRCDPISEHNRLYWYRQTLGQGPEFLTYFQNEAQLEKSRLLSDRFSAERPKGSFSTLEIQRTEQGDSAMYLCASSLEGLAGVPSYNEQFFGPGTRLTVL.